This T cell receptor (beta chain) was identified in a study of identical twins. The authors used template switching to add a universal primer site and gave cDNA unique molecular identifiers. In TCRdb, the 5' RACE reads were re-called with MiXCR into one record per CDR3 protein. Of 200,000 to 250,000 distinct CDR3 sequences listed, roughly 10% are singletons. Study conclusions and caveats: Modelling approaches yielded underestimates of out-of-frame TCR alpha sharing between monozygotic twins. Beta out-of-frame sequences displayed a weaker excess of sharing between twins. Findings depended on cross-sectional statistics rather than tracking the same donors.

This clonotype has a count of ten or more. Its antigen is unidentified. This CDR3 has 13 amino acids. Germline CDR1 reads DFQATT; CDR2 reads SNEGSKA (reference sequence). Trimming shortened V by 3 bases and J by 9 bases, and 15 bases separated the two germline ends. This receptor was obtained from a man aged 50-60 years in good health. The sample taken for sequencing was memory T cells sorted from blood. The chain uses TRBV20-1 and TRBJ2-1; possible D gene TRBD2, 6 bases. CDR3 in amino acids: CSASEGRFSEQFF. CDR3 sequence (DNA): TGCAGTGCTAGCGAGGGGAGGTTTAGTGAGCAGTTCTTC.